One and the same sample provided the 29 T cell receptor beta chains below, sequenced in a study of CD8 T cells in Susac syndrome. Reverse transcription of roughly 0.5 to 1 ug RNA was performed with random hexamers. MiXCR was run by TCRdb on the immunoSEQ multiplex PCR reads, yielding one entry per CDR3 protein. Of about 200,000 distinct CDR3 sequences listed, 90% to 95% are singletons. Sequencing input: CD4+ T cells from PBMCs. The source of these receptors is a human donor with multiple sclerosis.

The rearrangement links TRBV7-9 to TRBJ1-1, with D unresolved. The V gene's germline CDR1 is SEHNR and CDR2 FQNEAQ (reference sequence). The CDR3 is 15 amino acids. V lost 4 bases and J lost 3, with 15 bases in between. The CDR3 DNA reads as TGTGCCAGCAGCTCACCGACTGGTTTCTACACTGAAGCTTTCTTT. This translates into CASSSPTGFYTEAFF.

The V gene is TRBV30, the J gene TRBJ2-5, with D possibly matching TRBD2 (7 bases). Looked up from germline, CDR1 is GTSNPN and CDR2 is SVGIG (reference sequence). The CDR3 covers 13 residues. V was trimmed by 3 bases and J by 5 bases, leaving 13 bases between them. The CDR3 nucleotides are TGTGCCTGGAGCCTGGGGGGGCTGGAGACCCAGTACTTC. This codes for CAWSLGGLETQYF.

The V call is TRBV7-9, the J call TRBJ2-1, with D tentatively TRBD1 (5 bases). The germline V and J ends were trimmed by 6 bases and 14 bases, with 17 bases remaining between them. Germline loops: CDR1 SEHNR, CDR2 FQNEAQ (reference sequence). CDR3 length equals 12 residues. The CDR3 DNA is TGTGCCAGCAGTCAAAAAGGGGCCTCAAAGTTCTTC. Translation gives CASSQKGASKFF.

The V call is TRBV4-1, the J call TRBJ2-7, with 13 bases lining up with TRBD2. CDR1 MGHRA and CDR2 YSYEKL come from the germline V gene. Trimming removed 4 bases from V and 2 bases from J; junction bases left unmatched: 8. The CDR3 is 17 amino acids. CDR3 protein: CASSRKQGTSGAYEQYF. The CDR3 DNA reads TGCGCCAGCAGCCGAAAACAAGGGACTAGCGGGGCCTACGAGCAGTACTTC.

The chain is built from TRBV19 and TRBJ2-3; 11 bases are a match to TRBD1. The CDR3 has 15 amino acids. J was trimmed by 1 base and V by 7 bases; bases with no gene match: 4. Germline V CDR1 and CDR2: LNHDA, SQIVND (reference sequence). DNA for the CDR3: TGTGCCAGTAAGGACAGGGGGCGCGGCACAGATACGCAGTATTTT. Translated, it gives CASKDRGRGTDTQYF.

V usage is TRBV11-1 and J usage is TRBJ2-1, with D perhaps assigned TRBD1 or TRBD2 (5 bases each). CDR1 is SGHAT and CDR2 is FQDESV in the germline V gene (reference sequence). V lost 5 bases and J 5 bases, leaving 13 bases between the germline ends. The CDR3 is 14 amino acids. CDR3 sequence reads: CASSVLVGHNEQFF. The CDR3 DNA sequence: TGTGCCAGCAGCGTTCTTGTGGGACACAATGAGCAGTTCTTC.

Only one count was recorded for this clonotype. This chain joins TRBV18 and TRBJ2-1; 7 nucleotides line up with TRBD2. Germline CDR1 is KGHSH and CDR2 is LQKENI. CDR3 length: 15 amino acids. V gave up 1 base and J gave up 6 bases; unmatched junction bases: 6. CDR3 region: CASSPQGTKGNEQFF. In DNA, the CDR3 is TGTGCCAGCTCACCACAAGGGACTAAGGGCAATGAGCAGTTCTTC.

The V gene is TRBV29-1, the J gene TRBJ1-2; D uncertain. Germline V gene lookup returns CDR1 SQVTM and CDR2 ANQGSEA. V was clipped by 3 bases and J by 6 bases, with 11 bases between them. This CDR3 is built from 12 residues. CDR3 loop: CSVEGKENGYTF. Here the CDR3 DNA reads TGCAGCGTTGAGGGCAAGGAGAATGGCTACACCTTC.

This chain links TRBV29-1 with TRBJ2-5; D might be TRBD2 (5 bases). CDR1 and CDR2 from the germline V gene are SQVTM and ANQGSEA. The germline V and J ends were trimmed by 4 bases and 4 bases, with 13 bases remaining between them. The CDR3 covers 13 residues. CDR3 sequence: CSVARNSGETQYF. The CDR3 DNA reads TGCAGCGTTGCCCGAAACAGCGGAGAGACCCAGTACTTC.

V usage is TRBV20-1 and J usage is TRBJ1-5; D unclear. The CDR3 runs 12 residues. V was shortened by 6 bases and J by 3 bases, with 9 bases between the two germline ends. Germline CDR1 is DFQATT and CDR2 is SNEGSKA (reference sequence). CDR3 sequence: CSASESNQPQHF. CDR3 bases: TGCAGTGCGTCGGAGTCCAATCAGCCCCAGCATTTT.

The chain combines TRBV6-1 with TRBJ2-5; D unresolved. Germline V lookup: CDR1 MNHNS, CDR2 SASEGT. Deletions cut 6 bases from V and 2 bases from J, with 10 bases between. This CDR3 is built from 13 residues. The CDR3 reads CASSRQRQETQYF. The CDR3 DNA reads as TGTGCCAGCAGCCGACAAAGACAAGAGACCCAGTACTTC.

The CDR3 region is CASSRSDRGGYGYTF. In DNA form, the CDR3 reads TGTGCCAGCAGTCGCTCCGACAGGGGCGGCTATGGCTACACCTTC. The chain is built from TRBV6-5 and TRBJ1-2; 8 bases map to TRBD1. The CDR3 length is 15 residues. Germline V gene data show CDR1 as MNHEY and CDR2 as SVGAGI. V dropped 5 bases and J dropped 4; count of bases not matched to a gene: 9.

V and J are TRBV30 and TRBJ2-5; 8 bases agree with TRBD2. CDR3 length equals 13 residues. The trim removed 2 bases at V and 3 bases at J, leaving 2 bases unmatched. The germline V gene encodes CDR1 GTSNPN and CDR2 SVGIG (reference sequence). The DNA for the CDR3 is TGTGCCTGGAGTCCAGCGGGGGAAGAGACCCAGTACTTC. The encoded protein is CAWSPAGEETQYF.

The chain couples TRBV29-1 to TRBJ2-1, with a weak D call TRBD2 (6 bases). Germline assignment: CDR1 SQVTM and CDR2 ANQGSEA. The CDR3 has 14 amino acids. V gave up 4 bases and J gave up 7 bases, with 17 bases separating them. The CDR3 loop reads CSVGREAARNEQFF. As DNA, the CDR3 is TGCAGCGTTGGGAGGGAGGCAGCCCGTAATGAGCAGTTCTTC.

V is TRBV14 and J is TRBJ1-1; no definite D call. This CDR3 contains 14 residues. Trimming left V 5 bases short and J 6 bases short, with 16 bases between. Per germline, CDR1 SGHDN and CDR2 FVKESK. The CDR3 nucleotides are TGTGCCAGCAGCTTCAGGACCGCCAGCGCTGAAGCTTTCTTT. Protein sequence: CASSFRTASAEAFF.

The chain has TRBV11-3 and TRBJ2-7; no clear D gene. This CDR3 contains 14 residues. The ends were cut back, 5 bases at V and 6 bases at J, with 17 bases in the middle. Germline V gene lookup returns CDR1 SGHNT and CDR2 YENEEA. The CDR3 coding sequence is TGTGCCAGCAGCCCCGGTCTCTCTACGGCCGAGCAGTACTTC. The encoded protein is CASSPGLSTAEQYF.

The rearrangement uses TRBV12-3 or TRBV12-4 and TRBJ1-1; 8 nucleotides match TRBD1. V lost 5 bases to trimming and J lost 1 base; unmatched junction nucleotides: 6. This CDR3 has 15 residues. CDR3 protein: CASSPRTGRNTEAFF. The DNA of the CDR3 is TGTGCCAGCAGTCCTCGGACAGGGAGGAACACTGAAGCTTTCTTT.

This sequence joins TRBV30 and TRBJ1-1; 7 bases map to TRBD1. Germline CDR1 and CDR2: GTSNPN and SVGIG (reference sequence). The trim removed 5 bases at V and 2 bases at J, leaving 5 bases unmatched. CDR3 size: 13 residues. The CDR3 is CAWDRVFNTEAFF. CDR3 DNA sequence: TGTGCCTGGGACAGGGTTTTTAACACTGAAGCTTTCTTT.

The rearrangement joins TRBV13 to TRBJ2-1, with D possibly matching TRBD2 (7 bases). Between the trimmed V and J ends, which lost 5 bases and 4 bases, there was a span of 27 bases. The CDR3 is made up of 19 amino acids. Germline V gene data show CDR1 as PRHDT and CDR2 as FYEKMQ (reference sequence). CDR3: CASSPGQLAGRGGYNEQFF. CDR3 nucleotides: TGTGCCAGCAGCCCAGGACAGTTAGCGGGTCGGGGTGGATACAATGAGCAGTTCTTC.

The genes are TRBV30 and TRBJ1-2, with no clear D. CDR3 size: 14 residues. V was cut by 2 bases and J by 0 bases, with 10 bases left in between. Germline V CDR1 and CDR2: GTSNPN, SVGIG (reference sequence). CDR3 loop: CAWSFLSTNYGYTF. DNA of the CDR3: TGTGCCTGGAGTTTTCTCAGCACTAACTATGGCTACACCTTC.

The chain joins TRBV6-6 to TRBJ2-7, with D tentatively TRBD2 (6 bases). The CDR3 sequence is 13 residues long. Germline lookup yields CDR1 MNHNY and CDR2 SVGAGI (reference sequence). Trimming left V 8 bases short and J 0 bases short, with 11 bases between. The CDR3, as DNA: TGTGCCAGCGGGGACTCATCCTCCTACGAGCAGTACTTC. This gives the protein CASGDSSSYEQYF.

In DNA, the CDR3 is TGTGCCACCAGCAGAGGGGGGATTGCTCAGCCCCAGCATTTT. Protein: CATSRGGIAQPQHF. The genes are TRBV15 and TRBJ1-5, with D perhaps TRBD1 (5 bases). V was shortened by 1 base and J by 6 bases, with 10 bases between the two germline ends. Germline V gene data show CDR1 as LNHNV and CDR2 as YYDKDF (reference sequence). The CDR3 is made up of 14 amino acids.

The table lists this clonotype with a count of one. The chain couples TRBV4-1 to TRBJ2-4, with TRBD1 matching 7 bases. Germline V CDR1 and CDR2: MGHRA, YSYEKL. V trimming: 6 bases; J trimming: 8 bases; junction bases outside the gene matches: 10. This CDR3 contains 14 residues. The CDR3 DNA sequence: TGCGCCAGCAGTGCGCTGGGACAGAGGGACATTCAGTACTTC. Amino acid sequence: CASSALGQRDIQYF.

V is TRBV2 and J is TRBJ2-1, with D possibly TRBD2 on 5 matching bases. Trimming took 8 bases from V and 0 from J, leaving 14 bases between them. CDR1 and CDR2 from the germline V gene are SNHLY and FYNNEI. CDR3 length equals 15 residues. CDR3 protein: CASGGRSSSYNEQFF. For the CDR3, the DNA is TGTGCCAGCGGCGGGCGATCGAGCTCCTACAATGAGCAGTTCTTC.

This clonotype was observed many times. Germline and junction disagree at one end, which may indicate a read error. The gene calls are TRBV5-1 and TRBJ2-1; no definite D call. The CDR3 runs 11 residues. Germline V gene data show CDR1 as SGHRS and CDR2 as YFSETQ. The CDR3 here is CASSSYNEQFF. The CDR3 DNA follows: TGTGCCAGCAGCTCCTACAATGAGCAGTTCTTC.

J is TRBJ2-7 and V is TRBV29-1; 8 bases align to TRBD2. After removal of 2 bases from V and 0 bases from J, the junction contained 6 bases not matched to a gene. Germline CDR1 SQVTM, CDR2 ANQGSEA. The length of the CDR3 is 15 residues. CDR3 nucleotides: TGCAGCGTTGAATGGGGCGGGGGGATCTCCTACGAGCAGTACTTC. This encodes CSVEWGGGISYEQYF.

CDR3 sequence (DNA): TGTGCCAGCAGTCAGCCCTTTGGACAGGAACAAGTGGGCTATGGCTACACCTTC. Translating gives CASSQPFGQEQVGYGYTF. The chain uses TRBV12-3 or TRBV12-4 and TRBJ1-2; 7 nucleotides match TRBD1. The CDR3 has 18 amino acids. J gave up 4 bases and V 5 bases, and 19 bases lay outside the gene matches.

This chain uses TRBV20-1 with TRBJ2-7, with D perhaps TRBD1 or TRBD2 (6 bases each). The CDR3 covers 11 residues. Trimming removed 5 bases from V and 6 bases from J, with 11 bases in between. The V gene's germline CDR1 is DFQATT and CDR2 SNEGSKA (reference sequence). In DNA form, the CDR3 reads TGCAGTGCTGAACGGGGGCGCGAGCAGTACTTC. Encoded protein: CSAERGREQYF.

The chain is built from TRBV20-1 and TRBJ2-3; 15 bases agree with TRBD2. Looked up from germline, CDR1 is DFQATT and CDR2 is SNEGSKA (reference sequence). Trimming at V came to 5 bases and at J to 5 bases, leaving 5 bases not matched to a gene. The length of the CDR3 is 15 residues. CDR3 coding DNA: TGCAGTGCTTACGGACTAGCGGGGGGGAGAGATACGCAGTATTTT. Its translation: CSAYGLAGGRDTQYF.